Sequencing of this TCR beta chain was carried out in a study of T cells after yellow fever vaccination. The CDR3 is 14 amino acids. Germline CDR1 SGHAT, CDR2 FQNNGV. Trimming took off 3 bases at V and 5 bases at J, with 13 bases between the two ends. TCRdb processed the 5' RACE reads anew with MiXCR; each CDR3 protein has one entry. Here the sample spans 250,000 or so distinct CDR3 sequences, over 3% being singletons. This clonotype occurred many times. The clonotype originates from a man younger than 30 who received the YFV17D yellow fever vaccine. Sequencing was performed on PBMCs, taken 15 days after the yellow fever booster vaccination. The J gene is TRBJ2-5, the V gene TRBV11-2; weak D call: TRBD2 (6 bases). This chain's CDR3 is CASSFPDAGETQYF. In DNA form, the CDR3 reads TGTGCCAGCAGCTTCCCCGACGCGGGGGAGACCCAGTACTTC.